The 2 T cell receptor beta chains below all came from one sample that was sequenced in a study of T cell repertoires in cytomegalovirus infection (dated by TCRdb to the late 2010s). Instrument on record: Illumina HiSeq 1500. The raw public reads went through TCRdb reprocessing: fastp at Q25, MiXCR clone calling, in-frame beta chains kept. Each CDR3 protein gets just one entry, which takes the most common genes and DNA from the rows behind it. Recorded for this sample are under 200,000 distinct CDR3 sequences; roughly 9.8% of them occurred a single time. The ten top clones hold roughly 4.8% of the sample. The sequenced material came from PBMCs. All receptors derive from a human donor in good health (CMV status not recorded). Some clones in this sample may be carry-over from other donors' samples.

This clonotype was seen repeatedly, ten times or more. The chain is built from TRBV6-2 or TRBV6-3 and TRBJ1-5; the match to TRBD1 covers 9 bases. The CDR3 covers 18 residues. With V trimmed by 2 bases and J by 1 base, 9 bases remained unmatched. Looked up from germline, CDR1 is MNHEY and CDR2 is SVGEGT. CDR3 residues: CASSYESSGQGSNQPQHF. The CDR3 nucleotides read TGTGCCAGCAGTTACGAGTCCTCGGGACAGGGAAGCAATCAGCCCCAGCATTTT.

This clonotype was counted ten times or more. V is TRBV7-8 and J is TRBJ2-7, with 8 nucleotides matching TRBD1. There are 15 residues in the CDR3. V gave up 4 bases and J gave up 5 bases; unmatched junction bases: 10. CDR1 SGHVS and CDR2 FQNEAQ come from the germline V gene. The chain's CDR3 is CASSSLGRGRNEQYF. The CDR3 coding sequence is TGTGCCAGCAGCTCTCTAGGCAGGGGGCGAAACGAGCAGTACTTC.